This T cell receptor (beta chain) stems from a study of cytomegalovirus exposure and HLA in healthy donors. Points from the study as a whole: By a later analysis, the bulk of CMV-associated TCR beta chains appeared HLA-restricted. One variant, a missense change in DCLRE1C, was linked in a later analysis to TCR beta V- and J-gene trimming.

Details on this clone: Its antigen is not known.

Use of 60 Vbeta and 13 Jbeta primers characterized the PCR. TCRdb's table, derived via immunoSEQ multiplex PCR, lists solely in-frame clones and lacks some. The table includes approximately 120,000 clones, approximately 82% detected once. V dropped 2 bases and J dropped 5 bases, with 10 bases sitting between them. Per germline, CDR1 SSHAT and CDR2 FNYEAQ (reference sequence). The CDR3 runs 14 residues. The sequenced sample consisted of PBMCs. The source of this sequence is a young man in good health and CMV-seropositive. The chain has TRBV7-7 and TRBJ2-1; D perhaps matches TRBD2 (5 bases). The CDR3 DNA is TGTGCCAGCAGCTTAAATCCCGGGAACAATGAGCAGTTCTTC. It translates to CASSLNPGNNEQFF.